A selection of T cell receptor beta chains follows, all from one sample in a study of cytomegalovirus exposure and HLA in healthy donors. Assay: immunoSEQ multiplex PCR; the TCRdb copy retains only in-frame clones and omits some. This table holds about 120,000 clones, roughly nine tenths found once. The sample consisted of PBMCs. The receptors come from a woman aged 18-29 years in good health and CMV-seronegative. Both conserved end residues are part of each CDR3. The D gene is left open where the match is weak. The size field is filled for only some rows; it gives once, few, many or a size class.

d_call	clone_size	j_call	v_call	cdr3_nt	cdr3_aa
TRBD2	.	TRBJ2-3	TRBV2	TGTGCCAGCAAAGATAGTGATGTTCTAGCGGGGTACACAGATACGCAGTATTTT	CASKDSDVLAGYTDTQYF
TRBD2	few	TRBJ2-7	TRBV9	TGTGCCAGCAGCCCCCCACTAGCGGGGCCCAGCTCCTACGAGCAGTACTTC	CASSPPLAGPSSYEQYF
.	.	TRBJ2-1	TRBV11-3	TGTGCCAGCAGCTTTCTAGCGACCTACAATGAGCAGTTCTTC	CASSFLATYNEQFF
TRBD1	once	TRBJ1-2	TRBV5-6	TGTGCCAGCAGCTCCGGGACAGGGGGGTACTATGGCTACACCTTC	CASSSGTGGYYGYTF
.	.	TRBJ1-3	TRBV4-1	TGCGCCAGCAGCCAAGATCTTGAGGTTTCTGGAAACACCATATATTTT	CASSQDLEVSGNTIYF
.	.	TRBJ2-3	TRBV9	TGTGCCAGCAGCGCAGTGGGGCCTGGGGATACGCAGTATTTT	CASSAVGPGDTQYF
TRBD2	.	TRBJ2-7	TRBV19	TGTGCCAGTAGTGCGGGAGAAGGGGCCTACGAGCAGTACTTC	CASSAGEGAYEQYF
.	.	TRBJ2-7	TRBV6-6	TGTGCCAGCAGTCAAAATAGCGGCTACGAGCAGTACTTC	CASSQNSGYEQYF
TRBD2	few	TRBJ2-7	TRBV27	TGTGCCAGCAGCTTACGCGGGAGCCCCTCCGAGCAGTACTTC	CASSLRGSPSEQYF
TRBD1	.	TRBJ2-3	TRBV5-4	TGTGCCAGCAGGCATGGGACAGACTCTAACACAGATACGCAGTATTTT	CASRHGTDSNTDTQYF
.	.	TRBJ1-5	TRBV29-1	TGCAGCGTTGAGATGGACAGCCCCAATCAGCCCCAGCATTTT	CSVEMDSPNQPQHF
.	once	TRBJ1-4	TRBV5-6	TGTGCCAGCAGCAGAGTGGACAGTATCAATGAAAAACTGTTTTTT	CASSRVDSINEKLFF
TRBD1	.	TRBJ2-7	TRBV11-3	TGTGCCAGCAGCCTACGGACAGGGAACTACGAGCAGTACTTC	CASSLRTGNYEQYF
.	once	TRBJ1-3	TRBV5-4	TGTGCCAGCAGCCCGACAGGAGCTCGAAACACCATATATTTT	CASSPTGARNTIYF
.	.	TRBJ2-7	TRBV21-1	TGTGCCAGCAGCAAAGAAACGGGACTAGCTGCCTACGAGCAGTACTTC	CASSKETGLAAYEQYF
.	.	TRBJ2-3	TRBV5-1	TGCGCCAGCAGCTTCGCGGAGGGCACAGATACGCAGTATTTT	CASSFAEGTDTQYF
.	.	TRBJ1-2	TRBV13	TGTGCCAGCAGCTTAGGGCAGGGTGACTATGGCTACACCTTC	CASSLGQGDYGYTF
.	.	TRBJ2-2	TRBV4-1	TGCGCCAGCAGCCAAGATTGGCCAGATAACACCGGGGAGCTGTTTTTT	CASSQDWPDNTGELFF
TRBD2	.	TRBJ2-1	TRBV11-2	TGTGCCAGCAGCTTTGGACTAGGTGAGCAGTTCTTC	CASSFGLGEQFF
.	.	TRBJ2-3	TRBV2	TGTGCCAGCACGAGACTAGAACGCACAGATACGCAGTATTTT	CASTRLERTDTQYF
TRBD2	.	TRBJ2-7	TRBV5-6	TGTGCCAGCAGCTTGGTAGGGCTAGCGGGAGGGGAGGAGCAGTACTTC	CASSLVGLAGGEEQYF
TRBD2	once	TRBJ2-3	TRBV12-5	TGTGCTAGTGGTTTGGTACGAAGACTAGCGGGAGGCGGAGTGGAAACTAGCACAGATACGCAGTATTTT	CASGLVRRLAGGGVETSTDTQYF
.	.	TRBJ2-2	TRBV19	TGTGCCAGTAGTCAGGGAAAAGCCTCCGGGGAGCTGTTTTTT	CASSQGKASGELFF
.	.	TRBJ2-1	TRBV5-1	TGCGCCAGCAGGAGCGACAGCTACAATGAGCAGTTCTTC	CASRSDSYNEQFF
TRBD2	.	TRBJ2-1	TRBV27	TGTGCCAGCAGTTCACGACTAGCGGGCAATGAGCAGTTCTTC	CASSSRLAGNEQFF
TRBD2	once	TRBJ2-1	TRBV5-1	TGCGCCAGCAGCTTCGTAGCGGGAGGGAATGAGCAGTTCTTC	CASSFVAGGNEQFF
TRBD2	.	TRBJ2-3	TRBV6-5	TGTGCCAGCAGCTCCAGACTAGCGGAGACAGATACGCAGTATTTT	CASSSRLAETDTQYF
.	.	TRBJ2-1	TRBV18	TGTGCCAGCTCACCTCCCCTCACAGGGTTATCCTACAATGAGCAGTTCTTC	CASSPPLTGLSYNEQFF
TRBD1	.	TRBJ2-7	TRBV5-6	TGTGCCAGCGCAGGACAGGGTCTCGAGCAGTACTTC	CASAGQGLEQYF
.	.	TRBJ2-7	TRBV6-1	TGTGCCAGCAGTGAAGAGAGTACTAGCCAAACCTACGAGCAGTACTTC	CASSEESTSQTYEQYF
TRBD2	few	TRBJ2-7	TRBV11-2	TGTGCCAGCAGCTTAACCGGACTAGCGGTCGAGCAGTACTTC	CASSLTGLAVEQYF
.	few	TRBJ1-5	TRBV4-1	TGCGCCAGCAGCCTGACAGGATCGTACGGTCAGCCCCAGCATTTT	CASSLTGSYGQPQHF
TRBD2	.	TRBJ2-3	TRBV10-2	TGCGCCAGCAGCCATCCGACTAGCGGGATTGCAGATACGCAGTATTTT	CASSHPTSGIADTQYF
TRBD1	.	TRBJ1-2	TRBV18	TGTGCCAGCTCTCGACAGGGGGACTATGGCTACACCTTC	CASSRQGDYGYTF
TRBD1	once	TRBJ2-1	TRBV6-5	TGTGCCAGCAGTCAACCGGGACAGGGGTACAATGAGCAGTTCTTC	CASSQPGQGYNEQFF
TRBD2	.	TRBJ2-3	TRBV11-3	TGTGCCAGCAGCCAGATAATGACGGGGAGGGGCACAGATACGCAGTATTTT	CASSQIMTGRGTDTQYF
.	.	TRBJ1-1	TRBV4-1	TGCGCCAGCAGCCAAGTTTGGCCCCCCCGGGTCACTGAAGCTTTCTTT	CASSQVWPPRVTEAFF
.	.	TRBJ2-2	TRBV5-1	TGCGCCAGCAGCTTGGCCGACAGTTCGTTAGGGGAGCTGTTTTTT	CASSLADSSLGELFF
.	.	TRBJ1-2	TRBV19	TGTGCCAGTACGGGCAGGGGCGCCTATGGCTACACCTTC	CASTGRGAYGYTF
TRBD1	.	TRBJ1-2	TRBV11-2	TGTGCCAGCAGCTTAGAGGGTGGACAGGGGGTGATGGGCTACACCTTC	CASSLEGGQGVMGYTF
TRBD2	.	TRBJ2-3	TRBV9	TGTGCCAGCAGCGCACGCAGCGGGACTAGCACAGATACGCAGTATTTT	CASSARSGTSTDTQYF
TRBD1	.	TRBJ2-7	TRBV7-7	TGTGCTAGCGGCGGGACAGGCCTCCCCTACGAGCAGTACTTC	CASGGTGLPYEQYF
.	.	TRBJ2-7	TRBV21-1	TGTGCCAGCAGCCCACGCTCGGACAGGGGGCTTTACGAGCAGTACTTC	CASSPRSDRGLYEQYF
TRBD2	.	TRBJ2-5	TRBV4-1	TGCGCCAGCAGCCAAGGTCGAACTAGCGGCCAAGAGACCCAGTACTTC	CASSQGRTSGQETQYF
.	.	TRBJ2-1	TRBV11-2	TGTGCCAGCAGCCTAGAGTGGGCAGGGCGCCACAATGAGCAGTTCTTC	CASSLEWAGRHNEQFF
TRBD2	.	TRBJ2-1	TRBV5-4	TGTGCCAGCACCCCCGGGACTAGCGGCTACAATGAGCAGTTCTTC	CASTPGTSGYNEQFF
.	.	TRBJ2-7	TRBV21-1	TGTGCCAGCAGCAAAGGACAGGGGCACGAGCAGTACTTC	CASSKGQGHEQYF
.	.	TRBJ2-7	TRBV28	TGTGCCAGCAGACGGACAAGTGGTCTCTACGAGCAGTACTTC	CASRRTSGLYEQYF
TRBD2	.	TRBJ2-5	TRBV19	TGTGCCAGTAGTATAGGCCCGGGACTAGCGGGGAAAGAGACCCAGTACTTC	CASSIGPGLAGKETQYF
TRBD1	.	TRBJ2-7	TRBV7-2	TGTGCCAGCAGCTCGACAGGGGGCGTCGCCTACGAGCAGTACTTC	CASSSTGGVAYEQYF
.	few	TRBJ2-1	TRBV11-3	TGTGCCAGCGCGGGACAGCCCTACAATGAGCAGTTCTTC	CASAGQPYNEQFF
TRBD1	.	TRBJ1-2	TRBV28	TGTGCCGTACCCGGGACAGATAACTATGGCTACACCTTC	CAVPGTDNYGYTF
.	.	TRBJ2-3	TRBV7-3	TGTGCCAGCAGCTTAGAACGGACAGATACGCAGTATTTT	CASSLERTDTQYF